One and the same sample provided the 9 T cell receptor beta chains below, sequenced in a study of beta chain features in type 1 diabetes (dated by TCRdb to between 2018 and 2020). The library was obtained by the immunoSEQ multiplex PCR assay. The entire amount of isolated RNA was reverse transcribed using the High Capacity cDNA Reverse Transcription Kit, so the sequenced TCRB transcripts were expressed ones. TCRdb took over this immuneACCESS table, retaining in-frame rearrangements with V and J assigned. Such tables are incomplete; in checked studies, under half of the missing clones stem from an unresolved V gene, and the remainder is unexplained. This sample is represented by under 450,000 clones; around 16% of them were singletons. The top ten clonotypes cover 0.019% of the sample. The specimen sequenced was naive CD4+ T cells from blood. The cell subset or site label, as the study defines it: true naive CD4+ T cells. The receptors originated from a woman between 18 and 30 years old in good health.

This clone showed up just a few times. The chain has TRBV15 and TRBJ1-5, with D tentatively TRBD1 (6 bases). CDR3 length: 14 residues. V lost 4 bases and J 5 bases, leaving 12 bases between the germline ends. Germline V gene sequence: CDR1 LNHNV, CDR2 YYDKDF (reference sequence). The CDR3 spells CATSKHRADQPQHF. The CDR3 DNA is TGTGCCACCAGCAAGCACAGGGCGGATCAGCCCCAGCATTTT.

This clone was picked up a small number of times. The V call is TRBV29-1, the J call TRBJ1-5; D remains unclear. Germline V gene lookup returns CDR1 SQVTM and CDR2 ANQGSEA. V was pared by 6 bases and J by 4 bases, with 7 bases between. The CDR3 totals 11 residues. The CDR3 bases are TGCAGCGTAGGGAGTAATCAGCCCCAGCATTTT. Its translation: CSVGSNQPQHF.

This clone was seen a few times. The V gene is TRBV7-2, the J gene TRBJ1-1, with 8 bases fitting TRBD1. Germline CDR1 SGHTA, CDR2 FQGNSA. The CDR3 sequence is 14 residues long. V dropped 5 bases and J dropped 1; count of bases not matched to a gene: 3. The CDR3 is CASSPDRGNTEAFF. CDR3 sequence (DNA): TGTGCCAGCAGCCCCGACAGGGGGAACACTGAAGCTTTCTTT.

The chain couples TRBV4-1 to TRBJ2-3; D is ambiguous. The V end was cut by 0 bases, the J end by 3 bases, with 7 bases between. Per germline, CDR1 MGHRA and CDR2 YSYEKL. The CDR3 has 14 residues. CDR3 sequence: CASSQDSRTDTQYF. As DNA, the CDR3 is TGCGCCAGCAGCCAAGATTCGAGGACAGATACGCAGTATTTT.

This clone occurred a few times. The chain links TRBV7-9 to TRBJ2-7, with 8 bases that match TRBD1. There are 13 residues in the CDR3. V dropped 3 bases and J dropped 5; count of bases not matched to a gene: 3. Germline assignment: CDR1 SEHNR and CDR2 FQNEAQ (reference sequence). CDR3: CASSLDRVDEQYF. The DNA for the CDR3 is TGTGCCAGCAGCTTGGACAGGGTTGACGAGCAGTACTTC.

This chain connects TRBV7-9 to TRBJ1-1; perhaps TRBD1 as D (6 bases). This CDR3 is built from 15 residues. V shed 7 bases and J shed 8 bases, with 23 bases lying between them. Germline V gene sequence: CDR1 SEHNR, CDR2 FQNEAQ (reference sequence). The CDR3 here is CASNEMGQGFKEAFF. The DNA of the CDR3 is TGTGCCAGCAACGAGATGGGGCAGGGGTTCAAAGAAGCTTTCTTT. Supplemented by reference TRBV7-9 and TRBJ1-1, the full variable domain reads DTGVSQNPRHKITKRGQNVTFRCDPISEHNRLYWYRQTLGQGPEFLTYFQNEAQLEKSRLLSDRFSAERPKGSFSTLEIQRTEQGDSAMYLCASNEMGQGFKEAFFGQGTRLTVV.

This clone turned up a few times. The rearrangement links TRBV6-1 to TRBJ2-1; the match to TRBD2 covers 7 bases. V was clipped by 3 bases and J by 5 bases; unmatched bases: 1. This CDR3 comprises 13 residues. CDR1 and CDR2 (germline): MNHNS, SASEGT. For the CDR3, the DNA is TGTGCCAGCAGTGACGGGGGGAACAATGAGCAGTTCTTC. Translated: CASSDGGNNEQFF.

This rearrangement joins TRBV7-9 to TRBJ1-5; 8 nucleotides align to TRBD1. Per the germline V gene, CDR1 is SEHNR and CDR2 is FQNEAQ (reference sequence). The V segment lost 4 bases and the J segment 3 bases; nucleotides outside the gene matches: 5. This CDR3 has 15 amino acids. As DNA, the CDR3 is TGTGCCAGCAGCTCGAACCAGGGGGCCAATCAGCCCCAGCATTTT. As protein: CASSSNQGANQPQHF. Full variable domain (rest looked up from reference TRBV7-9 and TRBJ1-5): DTGVSQNPRHKITKRGQNVTFRCDPISEHNRLYWYRQTLGQGPEFLTYFQNEAQLEKSRLLSDRFSAERPKGSFSTLEIQRTEQGDSAMYLCASSSNQGANQPQHFGDGTRLSIL.

CDR3 sequence (DNA): TGTGCCAGTAGGACTAGCGGCATCAATGAGCAGTTCTTC. Translation: CASRTSGINEQFF. V is TRBV28 and J is TRBJ2-1, with 10 bases identical to TRBD2. Germline V lookup: CDR1 MDHEN, CDR2 SYDVKM. The trim removed 9 bases at V and 6 bases at J, leaving 5 bases unmatched. The CDR3 has 13 amino acids.